The present T cell receptor beta chain was sequenced within a study of blood T cells in healthy people across ages. This clonotype was observed a handful of times. The second PCR ran roughly 6 to 11 cycles with a sample-barcoded 5' primer and J-beta primers. TCRdb re-derived calls from the 5' RACE reads in MiXCR, one entry per CDR3 protein. Counted here are about 1 million distinct CDR3 sequences, approximately 26% occurring once; the ten biggest clones make up about 0.8%. Peripheral blood, roughly 9.3 milliliters per donor, was collected. The germline V gene encodes CDR1 MNHNY and CDR2 SVGAGI (reference sequence). The CDR3 totals 15 residues. Trimming stripped 4 bases from V and 6 bases from J, with 19 bases between. Another study also made use of these data, one on T cells of mothers and their children.

The specimen was blood. This chain connects TRBV6-6 to TRBJ2-7; D not certain. The source of this sequence is a girl aged 2 to 9 in good health. The CDR3 DNA follows: TGTGCCAGCAGTTCCCTTGGGATATGGGGTGGCGAGCAGTACTTC. Protein sequence: CASSSLGIWGGEQYF.